Listed here is a single T cell receptor (beta chain). Its antigen is unknown. There were no recent acute infections or vaccinations among the donors, who were healthy HIV-negative adults. Assay: immunoSEQ multiplex PCR; the TCRdb copy retains only in-frame clones and omits some. The repertoire holds over 2 million clones, with 92% as singletons. This specimen comes from a study of shared clonotypes between healthy human individuals. Turning to the study itself: Per-donor plates numbered three CD4 naive, three CD4 memory, two CD8 naive and one CD8 memory. Study findings and constraints: Non-shared clonotypes showed lower generation probabilities than clonotypes common to all four donors. Few donors limited the genetic and exposure-history diversity represented.

This clonotype was sampled from a man aged 18 to 29 in good health. Some clones in this sample may be carry-over from other donors' samples. Sequencing was performed on naive CD4+ T cells from PBMCs. Indicated subset: CD45RA+ positively selected.

Here the CDR3 DNA reads TGCGCCAGCAGCCCCCCTCTGGTTGCGAACACCGGGGAGCTGTTTTTT. Translated: CASSPPLVANTGELFF. The rearrangement links TRBV5-1 to TRBJ2-2; no firm D call. V dropped 4 bases and J dropped 0 bases, with 13 bases sitting between them. Germline values: CDR1 SGHRS, CDR2 YFSETQ. This CDR3 comprises 16 residues.